This T cell receptor (beta chain) was profiled in a study of OX40 agonist ivuxolimab in advanced cancers. Repertoires were generated with immunoSEQ multiplex PCR, while TCRdb's copy carries only in-frame clones and drops some. The sample holds some 37,000 clones, roughly 90% seen once. Patients had blood sampled at baseline and again on cycle 4 day 1 and cycle 7 day 1. As to this clone: Its antigen is currently unknown.

Study outcomes and limitations: Antigen specificity was not determined for the expanded peripheral T cells.

The clonotype was recovered from an adult with an advanced solid tumor such as melanoma, head and neck, liver or kidney cancer. Sequenced material: CD4+ or CD8+ T cells sorted from blood, taken in a trial of the OX40 agonist ivuxolimab.

The CDR3 region has the DNA TGTGCCAGCTCACCAAACGGGGGATATGGCTACACCTTC. Translated: CASSPNGGYGYTF. This chain connects TRBV18 to TRBJ1-2; D might be TRBD1 (5 bases). The CDR3 is 13 residues long. Germline CDR1 and CDR2: KGHSH and LQKENI. Trimming cost V 2 bases and J 5 bases, with 9 bases left between them.